This passage covers 28 T cell receptor beta chains from one sample sequenced in a study of cytotoxic CD8 clonotypes in ibrutinib-treated CLL. The method was immunoSEQ multiplex PCR; TCRdb's version includes in-frame clones alone and lacks a portion of them. This sample yields roughly 28,000 clones, of which over 75% are seen a single time; under 9.5% belongs to the top ten. The sample consisted of PBMCs, taken after 24 months of ibrutinib treatment. The receptors come from a human donor with chronic lymphocytic leukemia.

This chain connects TRBV5-5 to TRBJ1-1; 9 bases are shared with TRBD1. Germline lookup yields CDR1 SGHKS and CDR2 YYEKEE (reference sequence). V trimming: 0 bases; J trimming: 0 bases; junction bases outside the gene matches: 0. This CDR3 has 15 residues. In nucleotides, the CDR3 is TGTGCCAGCAGCTTGGGACAGGGGGTGAACACTGAAGCTTTCTTT. This encodes CASSLGQGVNTEAFF.

V gene TRBV7-9 combines with J gene TRBJ1-4; no clear D. V lost 1 base to trimming and J lost 6 bases, with 12 bases between them. In germline, CDR1 is SEHNR, CDR2 FQNEAQ (reference sequence). This CDR3 is 15 amino acids long. This CDR3 reads CASSLVKLEDEKLFF. The CDR3 nucleotides read TGTGCCAGCAGCTTAGTTAAACTGGAGGATGAAAAACTGTTTTTT.

CDR3: CASNWSSGANVLTF. DNA for the CDR3: TGTGCCAGCAATTGGTCCTCTGGGGCCAACGTCCTGACTTTC. The genes are TRBV13 and TRBJ2-6; the D is unclear. The CDR3 is 14 amino acids. Trimming cost V 7 bases and J 0 bases, with 7 bases left between them. Per the germline V gene, CDR1 is PRHDT and CDR2 is FYEKMQ (reference sequence).

The rearrangement links TRBV14 to TRBJ2-1, with TRBD2 matching over 8 bases. This CDR3 contains 12 residues. After removal of 9 bases from V and 5 bases from J, the junction contained 3 bases not matched to a gene. Germline CDR1 SGHDN, CDR2 FVKESK. As DNA, the CDR3 is TGTGCCAGTCAGCGGGGGAACAATGAGCAGTTCTTC. Residues: CASQRGNNEQFF. Full variable domain (outside the CDR3, taken from reference TRBV14 and TRBJ2-1): EAGVTQFPSHSVIEKGQTVTLRCDPISGHDNLYWYRRVMGKEIKFLLHFVKESKQDESGMPNNRFLAERTGGTYSTLKVQPAELEDSGVYFCASQRGNNEQFFGPGTRLTVL.

This chain uses TRBV11-2 with TRBJ2-3; 10 bases match TRBD2. Losses at the gene ends were 5 bases for V and 1 base for J; bases not matched to a gene: 9. The CDR3 has 17 residues. Germline CDR1 reads SGHAT; CDR2 reads FQNNGV. The CDR3 DNA follows: TGTGCCAGCAGCCCTGAGCGGGGGGGCCCTCGCACAGATACGCAGTATTTT. It yields the protein CASSPERGGPRTDTQYF.

The chain recombines TRBV27 with TRBJ1-1, with D unresolved. V shed 1 base and J shed 2 bases, with 5 bases lying between them. Germline V gene data show CDR1 as MNHEY and CDR2 as SMNVEV (reference sequence). CDR3 length equals 13 residues. Here the CDR3 DNA reads TGTGCCAGCAGTTTATATGGAAACACTGAAGCTTTCTTT. This gives the protein CASSLYGNTEAFF.

This sequence joins TRBV27 and TRBJ1-5; the D is unclear. V dropped 3 bases and J dropped 2 bases, with 2 bases sitting between them. The germline gives CDR1 MNHEY, CDR2 SMNVEV (reference sequence). The CDR3 covers 12 residues. CDR3 protein: CASSLGNQPQHF. The CDR3, as DNA: TGTGCCAGCAGTTTGGGCAATCAGCCCCAGCATTTT.

The V gene is TRBV5-1, the J gene TRBJ1-6, with D maybe TRBD1 (5 bases). The CDR3 loop spans 15 amino acids. Trimming cost V 4 bases and J 7 bases, with 15 bases left between them. The germline V gene has CDR1 SGHRS and CDR2 YFSETQ. The CDR3 DNA reads as TGCGCCAGCAGCGTAGGCGCAGGGAGGAATTCACCCCTCCACTTT. Translated, it gives CASSVGAGRNSPLHF.

This chain connects TRBV7-2 to TRBJ1-1; 7 bases fit TRBD1. There are 16 residues in the CDR3. V lost 4 bases to trimming and J lost 2 bases; unmatched junction nucleotides: 10. Germline V gene sequence: CDR1 SGHTA, CDR2 FQGNSA. The CDR3 nucleotides read TGTGCCAGCAGCTGGTTGACAGGGCTGGCTAACACTGAAGCTTTCTTT. Its protein product is CASSWLTGLANTEAFF. The entire variable domain, with the rest obtained from reference TRBV7-2 and TRBJ1-1, is as follows: GAGVSQSPSNKVTEKGKDVELRCDPISGHTALYWYRQSLGQGLEFLIYFQGNSAPDKSGLPSDRFSAERTGGSVSTLTIQRTQQEDSAVYLCASSWLTGLANTEAFFGQGTRLTVV.

This rearrangement joins TRBV18 to TRBJ2-5; a possible D gene is TRBD2 (6 bases). Germline loops: CDR1 KGHSH, CDR2 LQKENI. Trimming shortened V by 2 bases and J by 5 bases, and 15 bases separated the two germline ends. The CDR3 has 15 residues. The CDR3 DNA reads as TGTGCCAGCTCACCAGGGACTGGCGCTCCGGAGACCCAGTACTTC. Its protein is CASSPGTGAPETQYF.

This chain joins TRBV4-1 and TRBJ2-1; 15 positions match TRBD2. Losses at the gene ends were 1 base for V and 9 bases for J; bases not matched to a gene: 7. CDR3 length: 17 residues. From germline, CDR1 is MGHRA and CDR2 YSYEKL. The CDR3 coding sequence is TGCGCCAGCAGCCAAGGGACTAGCGGGGGGGCCTCGGGTGAGCAGTTCTTC. The encoded protein is CASSQGTSGGASGEQFF.

This clone was counted a single time. This chain connects TRBV5-6 to TRBJ2-3; D tentatively fits TRBD1 or TRBD2 (5 bases each). Germline CDR1 SGHDT, CDR2 YYEEEE. V gave up 3 bases and J gave up 6 bases, with 11 bases separating them. The CDR3 spans 13 residues. CDR3 loop: CASSSGRLDTQYF. The CDR3 DNA is TGTGCCAGCAGCTCGGGACGGTTGGATACGCAGTATTTT.

V and J are TRBV7-8 and TRBJ1-5; D is ambiguous. Trimming left V 0 bases short and J 2 bases short, with 11 bases between. The CDR3 loop spans 16 amino acids. CDR1 and CDR2 (germline): SGHVS, FQNEAQ. The CDR3 DNA sequence: TGTGCCAGCAGCTTAGCGGCGGGATTAGGCAATCAGCCCCAGCATTTT. It yields the protein CASSLAAGLGNQPQHF.

The chain is built from TRBV30 and TRBJ2-2; TRBD2 matches 7 bases. The germline CDR1 and CDR2 sequences are GTSNPN and SVGIG (reference sequence). The CDR3 loop spans 14 amino acids. J lost 3 bases, V lost 8 bases, and 9 bases had no gene match. CDR3 sequence reads: CATSAGDDTGELFF. The CDR3 nucleotides are TGTGCCACGAGTGCGGGGGACGACACCGGGGAGCTGTTTTTT. The full variable domain, with the rest looked up from reference TRBV30 and TRBJ2-2, is SQTIHQWPATLVQPVGSPLSLECTVEGTSNPNLYWYRQAAGRGLQLLFYSVGIGQISSEVPQNLSASRPQDRQFILSSKKLLLSDSGFYLCATSAGDDTGELFFGEGSRLTVL.

The chain links TRBV4-1 to TRBJ2-1; 8 positions agree with TRBD2. V lost 2 bases to trimming and J lost 7 bases; unmatched junction nucleotides: 13. The CDR3 totals 17 residues. Germline CDR1 reads MGHRA; CDR2 reads YSYEKL. DNA for the CDR3: TGCGCCAGCAGCCAATGGGCAGGAGCGGGGGCCGGGAATGAGCAGTTCTTC. Residues: CASSQWAGAGAGNEQFF.

The genes are TRBV18 and TRBJ1-3; no clear D. Germline CDR1 and CDR2: KGHSH and LQKENI. This CDR3 has 14 residues. The germline V and J ends were trimmed by 1 base and 2 bases, with 6 bases remaining between them. CDR3 in DNA: TGTGCCAGCTCACCACAGGGCCCTGGAAACACCATATATTTT. Translating it yields CASSPQGPGNTIYF.

This clone appeared a single time. The chain links TRBV28 to TRBJ1-5; D perhaps matches TRBD1 (5 bases). The CDR3 spans 14 residues. Germline CDR1 and CDR2: MDHEN and SYDVKM. V was cut by 7 bases and J by 3 bases, with 13 bases left in between. CDR3 residues: CASTGQGLNQPQHF. DNA of the CDR3: TGTGCCAGCACGGGGCAGGGACTCAATCAGCCCCAGCATTTT.

J is TRBJ2-7 and V is TRBV14; 9 bases align to TRBD2. V dropped 8 bases and J dropped 2; count of bases not matched to a gene: 4. The CDR3 length is 13 residues. CDR1 and CDR2 (germline): SGHDN, FVKESK. The CDR3 region is CASGLAPAYEQYF. Written as DNA, the CDR3 is TGTGCCAGCGGACTAGCGCCAGCCTACGAGCAGTACTTC.

This chain connects TRBV7-3 to TRBJ1-2, with TRBD1 matching over 9 bases. CDR3 length: 15 amino acids. CDR1 SGHTA and CDR2 FQGTGA come from the germline V gene. Trimming cost V 2 bases and J 6 bases; bases outside gene matches: 7. CDR3 protein: CASSLYRTGDHGYTF. CDR3 DNA: TGTGCCAGCAGCTTATATAGGACAGGGGATCATGGCTACACCTTC.

The chain recombines TRBV23-1 with TRBJ1-1; TRBD1 might be the D (6 bases). TRBV23-1 is an open reading frame, and its role is uncertain. The CDR3 consists of 17 residues. V gave up 2 bases and J gave up 1 base, with 17 bases separating them. In DNA, the CDR3 is TGCGCCAGCAGTCAACCCCTACAGGGCAAGAGGAACACTGAAGCTTTCTTT. Its translation: CASSQPLQGKRNTEAFF.

This chain joins TRBV19 and TRBJ2-2; 12 nucleotides match TRBD2. Unmatched junction bases numbered 5, after V lost 5 bases and J lost 4 bases. The CDR3 is made up of 16 amino acids. Germline loops: CDR1 LNHDA, CDR2 SQIVND (reference sequence). The chain's CDR3 is CASSELAGGPTGELFF. The CDR3 DNA reads TGTGCCAGTAGTGAACTAGCGGGGGGACCCACCGGGGAGCTGTTTTTT. Using reference TRBV19 and TRBJ2-2 for the parts outside the CDR3, the full variable domain is DGGITQSPKYLFRKEGQNVTLSCEQNLNHDAMYWYRQDPGQGLRLIYYSQIVNDFQKGDIAEGYSVSREKKESFPLTVTSAQKNPTAFYLCASSELAGGPTGELFFGEGSRLTVL.

V and J are TRBV7-9 and TRBJ1-2; TRBD1 agrees at 7 bases. The germline V gene has CDR1 SEHNR and CDR2 FQNEAQ (reference sequence). V trimming: 2 bases; J trimming: 4 bases; junction bases outside the gene matches: 7. The CDR3 is 15 amino acids. The CDR3 nucleotides are TGTGCCAGCAGCTTATGGGACAGCGACCGCTATGGCTACACCTTC. Translation: CASSLWDSDRYGYTF.

Regarding this clone: Other DNA sequences in the sample encode the same CDR3. This chain joins TRBV2 and TRBJ1-2; 9 bases fit TRBD1. CDR1 SNHLY and CDR2 FYNNEI come from the germline V gene. The CDR3 is made up of 14 amino acids. V gave up 3 bases and J gave up 2 bases; unmatched junction bases: 1. CDR3 bases: TGTGCCAGCAGTGAGGGGACAGGGAACTATGGCTACACCTTC. Amino acid sequence: CASSEGTGNYGYTF.

The V and J genes are TRBV11-2 and TRBJ1-1, with 7 bases lining up with TRBD1. The CDR3 has 14 residues. Germline trimming cut 4 bases from V and 4 bases from J; bases unmatched to any gene: 6. CDR1 is SGHAT and CDR2 is FQNNGV in the germline V gene. The CDR3 DNA follows: TGTGCCAGCAGCTCACAGGGGACGGGCACTGAAGCTTTCTTT. Translation: CASSSQGTGTEAFF. Looking up the rest from reference TRBV11-2 and TRBJ1-1 gives the full variable domain: EAGVAQSPRYKIIEKRQSVAFWCNPISGHATLYWYQQILGQGPKLLIQFQNNGVVDDSQLPKDRFSAERLKGVDSTLKIQPAKLEDSAVYLCASSSQGTGTEAFFGQGTRLTVV.

The chain is built from TRBV2 and TRBJ1-3, with 11 bases that match TRBD1. V shed 6 bases, J shed 3 bases, and the junction held 7 bases outside the gene matches. The germline V gene has CDR1 SNHLY and CDR2 FYNNEI. The CDR3 runs 16 residues. Here the CDR3 DNA reads TGTGCCAGCAGGAATACGGGACAGGGGGATGGAAACACCATATATTTT. Protein sequence: CASRNTGQGDGNTIYF.

This CDR3 is CASSLGRSTDTQYF. The CDR3 DNA follows: TGTGCCAGCAGCTTAGGTCGGAGCACAGATACGCAGTATTTT. V is TRBV7-9 and J is TRBJ2-3; no clear D. The V gene's germline CDR1 is SEHNR and CDR2 FQNEAQ (reference sequence). This CDR3 comprises 14 residues. V lost 1 base and J lost 0, with 5 bases in between.

The chain employs TRBV21-1 and TRBJ1-6. TRBV21-1 counts as a pseudogene. The CDR3 has 14 amino acids. The CDR3 nucleotides are TGTGCCAGCAGGTTTTTCTCCTATAATTCACCCCTCCACTTT. Translated: CASRFFSYNSPLHF.

This clone has more than one count but fewer than ten. The genes are TRBV14 and TRBJ2-5; the match to TRBD1 covers 9 bases. This CDR3 has 16 residues. V was clipped by 0 bases and J by 4 bases; unmatched bases: 6. Germline CDR1 and CDR2: SGHDN and FVKESK. CDR3 nucleotide sequence: TGTGCCAGCAGCCAAGATTACAGGGGGCGCGGAGAGACCCAGTACTTC. The encoded protein is CASSQDYRGRGETQYF.